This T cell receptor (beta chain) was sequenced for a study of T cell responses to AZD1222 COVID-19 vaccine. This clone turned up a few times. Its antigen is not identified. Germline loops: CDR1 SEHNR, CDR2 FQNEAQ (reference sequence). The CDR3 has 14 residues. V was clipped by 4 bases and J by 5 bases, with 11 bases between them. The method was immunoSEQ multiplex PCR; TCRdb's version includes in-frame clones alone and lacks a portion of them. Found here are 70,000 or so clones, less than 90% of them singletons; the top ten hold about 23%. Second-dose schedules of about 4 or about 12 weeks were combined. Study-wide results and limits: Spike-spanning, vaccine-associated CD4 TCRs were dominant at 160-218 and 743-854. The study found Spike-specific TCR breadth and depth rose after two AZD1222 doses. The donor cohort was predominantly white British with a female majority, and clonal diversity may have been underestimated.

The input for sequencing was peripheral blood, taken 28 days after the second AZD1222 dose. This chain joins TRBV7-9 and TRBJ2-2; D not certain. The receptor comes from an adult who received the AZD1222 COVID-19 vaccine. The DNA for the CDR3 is TGTGCCAGCAGCTCCGTCCCCTCGACCGGGGAGCTGTTTTTT. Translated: CASSSVPSTGELFF.